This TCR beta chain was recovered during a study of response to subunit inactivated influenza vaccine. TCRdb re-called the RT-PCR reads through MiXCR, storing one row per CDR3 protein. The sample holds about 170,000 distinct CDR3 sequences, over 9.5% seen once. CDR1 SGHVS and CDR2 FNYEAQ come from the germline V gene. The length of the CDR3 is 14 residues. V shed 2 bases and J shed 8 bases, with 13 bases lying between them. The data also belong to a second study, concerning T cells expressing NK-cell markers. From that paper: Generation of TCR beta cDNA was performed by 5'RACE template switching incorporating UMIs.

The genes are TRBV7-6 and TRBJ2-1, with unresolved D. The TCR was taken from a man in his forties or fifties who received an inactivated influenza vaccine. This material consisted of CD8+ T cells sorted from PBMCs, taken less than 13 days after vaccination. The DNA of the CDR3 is TGTGCCAGCAGCTTAAGCCAGGCGTACGATGAGCAGTTCTTC. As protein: CASSLSQAYDEQFF.